Below, one T cell receptor (beta chain) is given with its context. Its specificity is unknown. Using immunoSEQ multiplex PCR, the repertoire was profiled, and TCRdb retains in-frame clones only, with some absent. The sample lists tens of thousands of clones, nearly 90% occurring once. Germline lookup yields CDR1 SEHNR and CDR2 FQNEAQ (reference sequence). V lost 7 bases and J 5 bases, leaving 11 bases between the germline ends. This CDR3 is built from 13 residues. Time point: pretreatment peripheral blood. Enrolled patients showed locally advanced or metastatic urothelial carcinoma. The data stem from a study of PD-L1 blockade in urothelial cancer. For the study at large: In the patient group, about 90% of the roughly 29 were males with bladder-origin urothelial cancer. Points from the study as a whole: Clonality of blood TCR below the median before treatment predicted better survival.

The specimen was PBMCs, collected around atezolizumab (anti-PD-L1) treatment. The chain recombines TRBV7-9 with TRBJ1-4; D might be TRBD1 (5 bases). This TCR derives from a man between 60 and 70 years old with urothelial cancer. CDR3 bases: TGTGCCAGCAACCAGGGTGCCAATGAAAAACTGTTTTTT. It encodes CASNQGANEKLFF.